What follows describes a single TCR beta chain. The record originates from a study of cytomegalovirus exposure and HLA in healthy donors. The PCR had 60 Vbeta and 13 Jbeta primers. Libraries were prepared by immunoSEQ multiplex PCR; TCRdb keeps only in-frame clonotypes and omits some of them. The sample has roughly 31,000 clones, about 62% seen once. The sequence came from a male donor in good health and CMV-seropositive. Sequenced material: PBMCs.

The DNA of the CDR3 is TGCAGCGTGAACCTAGGCAGGGGGGACGAAAAACTGTTTTTT. This gives the protein CSVNLGRGDEKLFF. J is TRBJ1-4 and V is TRBV29-1; TRBD1 agrees at 7 bases. Germline V gives CDR1 SQVTM, CDR2 ANQGSEA. The junction had 12 bases not matched to a gene; V was cut back by 6 bases and J by 8 bases. The CDR3 covers 14 residues.